A single sample gave rise to the 18 T cell receptor beta chains below, sequenced in a study of T cell responses to AZD1222 COVID-19 vaccine (dated by TCRdb to the early 2020s). The sample's time point label, in plain terms: baseline before first vaccination. The treatment or condition label of this sample denotes: meningococcal conjugate vaccine given as trial control. Receptor amplification or capture employed the immunoSEQ multiplex PCR assay. This is the immuneACCESS table as TCRdb keeps it, with only in-frame sequences that have V and J called. A part of the clones is gone; compared with another copy, unresolved V genes explain less than half, and the rest is unexplained. The sample has 95,000 to 120,000 clones on record, roughly 89% of them singletons. Approximately 3% of the sample comes from the top ten. Sample: peripheral blood, taken on day 0 of MenACWY control vaccination. The receptor source for this set is an adult in good health.

The rearrangement uses TRBV14 and TRBJ2-7; D could derive from TRBD1 or TRBD2 (5 bases each). V gave up 1 base and J gave up 6 bases, with 13 bases separating them. The CDR3 consists of 14 residues. Germline-derived CDR1 and CDR2 are SGHDN and FVKESK. The CDR3 is CASSQVRGVGEQYF. Here the CDR3 DNA reads TGTGCCAGCAGCCAAGTTCGAGGGGTAGGCGAGCAGTACTTC.

This chain joins TRBV10-3 and TRBJ2-7; D may be TRBD1 (6 bases). The V gene's germline CDR1 is ENHRY and CDR2 SYGVKD. CDR3 size: 14 residues. V dropped 5 bases and J dropped 6 bases, with 17 bases sitting between them. The CDR3 DNA reads as TGTGCCATCAGTCGGGGCCGGCAGGGGATCGAGCAGTACTTC. It specifies CAISRGRQGIEQYF.

The CDR3 reads CAWSRNREGYTF. The CDR3, as DNA: TGTGCCTGGAGTCGTAACAGGGAAGGCTACACCTTC. This chain uses TRBV30 with TRBJ1-2, with D tentatively TRBD1 (6 bases). This CDR3 contains 12 residues. With 2 bases removed from V and 8 bases from J, the gap between germline ends came to 12 bases. CDR1 and CDR2 (germline): GTSNPN, SVGIG (reference sequence).

The chain carries TRBV7-2 and TRBJ1-4; D perhaps matches TRBD1 (5 bases). V was pared by 0 bases and J by 8 bases, with 13 bases between. The length of the CDR3 is 15 residues. CDR1 is SGHTA and CDR2 is FQGNSA in the germline V gene. CDR3 in amino acids: CASSLAFAGGEKLFF. The CDR3 bases are TGTGCCAGCAGCTTAGCCTTCGCCGGGGGAGAAAAACTGTTTTTT.

The sample holds a few counts of this clone. J is TRBJ1-5 and V is TRBV5-1; D gene ambiguous. The CDR3 totals 15 residues. The germline V gene has CDR1 SGHRS and CDR2 YFSETQ. Trimming left V 3 bases short and J 3 bases short, with 13 bases between. The CDR3 DNA reads TGCGCCAGCAGCTGGGCGGGTCTCTCCAATCAGCCCCAGCATTTT. This codes for CASSWAGLSNQPQHF.

This clone was seen just once. The chain has TRBV6-5 and TRBJ1-6, with D tentatively TRBD1 (6 bases). Trimming removed 0 bases at V and 12 bases at J, with 9 bases between. Germline values: CDR1 MNHEY, CDR2 SVGAGI. The CDR3 sequence is 13 residues long. The CDR3 loop reads CASSYSGGGPLHF. The CDR3 coding sequence is TGTGCCAGCAGTTACTCGGGAGGGGGACCCCTCCACTTT.

The chain links TRBV6-5 to TRBJ1-5, with D unresolved. V was clipped by 5 bases and J by 6 bases, with 8 bases between them. Germline-derived CDR1 and CDR2 are MNHEY and SVGAGI. There are 12 residues in the CDR3. CDR3 residues: CASSPPAQPQHF. The CDR3 DNA reads as TGTGCCAGCAGTCCCCCTGCTCAGCCCCAGCATTTT.

The chain joins TRBV21-1 to TRBJ2-5. TRBV21-1 is marked as a pseudogene. CDR3 length: 17 amino acids. The CDR3 coding sequence is TGTGCCAGCAGCAAAGGAGCCAAATATTGGGAACAAGAGACCCAGTACTTC. Its protein product is CASSKGAKYWEQETQYF.

The chain has TRBV7-9 and TRBJ1-2, with TRBD1 identical over 7 bases. Unmatched junction bases numbered 14, after V lost 5 bases and J lost 8 bases. The CDR3 runs to 15 residues. CDR1 SEHNR and CDR2 FQNEAQ come from the germline V gene (reference sequence). CDR3: CASSRSMTGTDGYTF. The CDR3 coding sequence is TGTGCCAGCAGCCGCAGCATGACAGGGACTGACGGCTACACCTTC.

Only one count was recorded for this clone. The V gene is TRBV6-5, the J gene TRBJ1-2, with D uncertain. V was trimmed by 6 bases and J by 8 bases, leaving 7 bases between them. There are 10 residues in the CDR3. The V gene's germline CDR1 is MNHEY and CDR2 SVGAGI. The CDR3: CASSLGGYTF. The CDR3 nucleotides are TGTGCCAGCAGCCTCGGAGGCTACACCTTC.

The rearrangement uses TRBV7-2 and TRBJ1-2, with 9 bases fitting TRBD1. Germline-derived CDR1 and CDR2 are SGHTA and FQGNSA. Losses at the gene ends were 1 base for V and 8 bases for J; bases not matched to a gene: 5. The CDR3 covers 14 residues. CDR3 region: CASSLGTGVGGYTF. The CDR3 bases are TGTGCCAGCAGCTTAGGGACAGGGGTTGGGGGCTACACCTTC.

V and J are TRBV21-1 and TRBJ1-6. TRBV21-1 has pseudogene status. This CDR3 has 18 amino acids. The CDR3 spells CASSKTRLGGKDNSPLHF. CDR3 bases: TGTGCCAGCAGCAAAACCCGTTTGGGGGGGAAAGATAATTCACCCCTCCACTTT.

This chain joins TRBV6-2 or TRBV6-3 and TRBJ2-7; unclear D gene. Trimming took 2 bases from V and 6 from J, leaving 14 bases between them. This CDR3 is 14 amino acids long. Per the germline V gene, CDR1 is MNHEY and CDR2 is SVGEGT. CDR3 in DNA: TGTGCCAGCAGTTACCGGCAGGTCGTTCCCGAGCAGTACTTC. Its protein product is CASSYRQVVPEQYF.

This chain joins TRBV6-6 and TRBJ1-2; D is undetermined. Germline V gene sequence: CDR1 MNHNY, CDR2 SVGAGI (reference sequence). Trimming cost V 7 bases and J 4 bases, with 10 bases left between them. This CDR3 has 12 amino acids. CDR3 protein: CASKRLFYGYTF. DNA for the CDR3: TGTGCCAGCAAGCGACTCTTCTATGGCTACACCTTC.

The genes are TRBV9 and TRBJ1-1; D not certain. CDR3 size: 14 residues. Germline V gene sequence: CDR1 SGDLS, CDR2 YYNGEE. The germline V and J ends were trimmed by 4 bases and 6 bases, with 16 bases remaining between them. CDR3 amino acids: CASSPPPMGSEAFF. Written as DNA, the CDR3 is TGTGCCAGCAGCCCCCCACCGATGGGCTCTGAAGCTTTCTTT. The full variable domain, with the rest looked up from reference TRBV9 and TRBJ1-1, is DSGVTQTPKHLITATGQRVTLRCSPRSGDLSVYWYQQSLDQGLQFLIQYYNGEERAKGNILERFSAQQFPDLHSELNLSSLELGDSALYFCASSPPPMGSEAFFGQGTRLTVV.

This clone appeared a single time. CDR3 protein: CASSRDRQYGYTF. DNA for the CDR3: TGTGCCAGCTCACGGGACAGGCAGTATGGCTACACCTTC. The genes are TRBV18 and TRBJ1-2; TRBD1 matches at 8 bases. CDR3 size: 13 residues. Germline lookup yields CDR1 KGHSH and CDR2 LQKENI. V was clipped by 4 bases and J by 5 bases; unmatched bases: 3.

About this clone: At one boundary the junction diverges from the germline segment, which might be a read error. This chain connects TRBV18 to TRBJ1-3; the D is unclear. The CDR3 has 15 amino acids. Germline V gene lookup returns CDR1 KGHSH and CDR2 LQKENI. CDR3 residues: CASSPRDPLGSTIYF. CDR3 in DNA: TGTGCCAGCTCACCGAGAGACCCCTTAGGAAGCACCATATATTTT.

The rearrangement links TRBV12-2 to TRBJ2-3; the table's D call, TRBD1, was not checked against the DNA. TRBV12-2 is assigned pseudogene status. CDR3 length: 16 amino acids. The CDR3 DNA follows: TGTGCAAGTCGCTTAGCTGGGACAGCTAGCACAGATACGCAGTATTTT. Protein: CASRLAGTASTDTQYF.